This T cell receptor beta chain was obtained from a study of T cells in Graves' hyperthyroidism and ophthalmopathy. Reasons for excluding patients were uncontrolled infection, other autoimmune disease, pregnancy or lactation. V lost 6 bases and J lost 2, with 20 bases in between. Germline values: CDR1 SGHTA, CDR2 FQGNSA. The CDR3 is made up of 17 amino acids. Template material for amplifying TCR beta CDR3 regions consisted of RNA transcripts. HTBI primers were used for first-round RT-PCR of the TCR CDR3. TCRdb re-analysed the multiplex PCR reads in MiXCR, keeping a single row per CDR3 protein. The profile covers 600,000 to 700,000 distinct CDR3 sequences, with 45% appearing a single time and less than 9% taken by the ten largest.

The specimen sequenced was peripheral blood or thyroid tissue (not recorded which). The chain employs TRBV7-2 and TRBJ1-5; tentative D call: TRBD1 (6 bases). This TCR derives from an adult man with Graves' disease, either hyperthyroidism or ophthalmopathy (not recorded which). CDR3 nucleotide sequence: TGTGCCAGCAGTTTTCGGAATCCGGGACAACGCAATCAGCCCCAGCATTTT. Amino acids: CASSFRNPGQRNQPQHF.